The next 14 T cell receptor beta chains were all read from a single sample in a study of STAT5B mutations in CD4+ large granular lymphocyte leukemia. The method was immunoSEQ multiplex PCR; TCRdb's version includes in-frame clones alone and lacks a portion of them. The data contain some 30,000 clones, about 71% of them singletons. The sequenced sample consisted of CD4+ T cells from blood buffy coats. The receptors were sampled from a human donor in good health.

This sequence joins TRBV7-9 and TRBJ1-2, with TRBD1 as a possible D gene (6 bases). V dropped 5 bases and J dropped 8 bases, with 21 bases sitting between them. CDR1 is SEHNR, CDR2 FQNEAQ, per germline (reference sequence). This CDR3 is 15 amino acids long. The CDR3 sequence is CASSRGTPGGGGYTF. CDR3 bases: TGTGCCAGCAGCCGAGGGACACCTGGGGGGGGAGGCTACACCTTC.

The chain employs TRBV6-6 and TRBJ1-1; D ambiguous. This CDR3 is built from 15 residues. Trimming took 7 bases from V and 0 from J, leaving 15 bases between them. The germline V gene has CDR1 MNHNY and CDR2 SVGAGI (reference sequence). The CDR3 reads CASTDAGPMNTEAFF. In DNA form, the CDR3 reads TGTGCCAGCACCGATGCCGGGCCGATGAACACTGAAGCTTTCTTT.

V gene TRBV12-5 combines with J gene TRBJ2-1; D call uncertain. This CDR3 comprises 14 residues. Trimming stripped 3 bases from V and 5 bases from J, with 11 bases between. Germline lookup yields CDR1 LGHNT and CDR2 FRNRAP. As DNA, the CDR3 is TGTGCTAGTGGTTTTGGAGACGCAAACAATGAGCAGTTCTTC. It translates to CASGFGDANNEQFF.

This chain joins TRBV11-2 and TRBJ1-3, with D unclear. Germline loops: CDR1 SGHAT, CDR2 FQNNGV. V lost 1 base, J lost 0 bases, and 7 bases lay in between. The CDR3 runs to 15 residues. CDR3 sequence (DNA): TGTGCCAGCAGCTTAGGGACGGTCTCTGGAAACACCATATATTTT. It encodes CASSLGTVSGNTIYF.

This sequence joins TRBV5-1 and TRBJ2-3, with 8 bases that match TRBD2. The germline CDR1 and CDR2 sequences are SGHRS and YFSETQ. The CDR3 covers 14 residues. Trimming removed 3 bases from V and 11 bases from J; junction bases left unmatched: 11. This CDR3 is CASSSPSGGFGQYF. CDR3 bases: TGCGCCAGCAGCTCCCCCAGCGGGGGCTTCGGGCAGTATTTT. The variable domain in full, with the rest retrieved from reference TRBV5-1 and TRBJ2-3, is KAGVTQTPRYLIKTRGQQVTLSCSPISGHRSVSWYQQTPGQGLQFLFEYFSETQRNKGNFPGRFSGRQFSNSRSEMNVSTLELGDSALYLCASSSPSGGFGQYFGPGTRLTVL.

The gene calls are TRBV6-1 and TRBJ2-3; 14 nucleotides line up with TRBD2. The CDR3 loop spans 14 amino acids. CDR1 is MNHNS, CDR2 SASEGT, per germline. V was pared by 8 bases and J by 4 bases, with 2 bases of the junction left unmatched. The CDR3 here is CASWTSGGSDTQYF. The CDR3 nucleotides read TGTGCCAGCTGGACTAGCGGGGGGTCAGATACGCAGTATTTT.

V and J are TRBV19 and TRBJ1-5; D not certain. There are 11 residues in the CDR3. Germline V gives CDR1 LNHDA, CDR2 SQIVND (reference sequence). Between the trimmed V and J ends, which lost 8 bases and 7 bases, there was a span of 9 bases. CDR3 sequence (DNA): TGTGCCAGTGGCTACACCCAGCCCCAGCATTTT. Translated: CASGYTQPQHF.

V is TRBV7-2 and J is TRBJ1-6; D not certain. The CDR3 extends over 15 amino acids. Germline V gene sequence: CDR1 SGHTA, CDR2 FQGNSA. V was shortened by 1 base and J by 2 bases, with 6 bases between the two germline ends. The CDR3 is CASSLDGTYNSPLHF. In DNA form, the CDR3 reads TGTGCCAGCAGCTTAGACGGTACCTATAATTCACCCCTCCACTTT. Variable domain in full (rest from reference TRBV7-2 and TRBJ1-6): GAGVSQSPSNKVTEKGKDVELRCDPISGHTALYWYRQSLGQGLEFLIYFQGNSAPDKSGLPSDRFSAERTGGSVSTLTIQRTQQEDSAVYLCASSLDGTYNSPLHFGNGTRLTVT.

This chain joins TRBV7-2 and TRBJ1-1; 8 bases are a match to TRBD1. The CDR3 spans 17 residues. The J segment lost 0 bases and the V segment lost 4 bases, leaving 10 bases of the junction unmatched. CDR1 and CDR2 from the germline V gene are SGHTA and FQGNSA. CDR3 sequence reads: CASSSTATGVMNTEAFF. Here the CDR3 DNA reads TGTGCCAGCAGCTCTACAGCGACAGGGGTTATGAACACTGAAGCTTTCTTT. The variable domain in full, with the rest retrieved from reference TRBV7-2 and TRBJ1-1, is GAGVSQSPSNKVTEKGKDVELRCDPISGHTALYWYRQSLGQGLEFLIYFQGNSAPDKSGLPSDRFSAERTGGSVSTLTIQRTQQEDSAVYLCASSSTATGVMNTEAFFGQGTRLTVV.

The chain employs TRBV7-8 and TRBJ2-1; no clear D gene. The germline gives CDR1 SGHVS, CDR2 FQNEAQ. The CDR3 is 14 residues long. Trimming removed 5 bases at V and 0 bases at J, with 8 bases between. The CDR3 DNA follows: TGTGCCAGCAGCCCCGGATCCTCCTACAATGAGCAGTTCTTC. This translates into CASSPGSSYNEQFF.

The rearrangement links TRBV7-3 to TRBJ1-2; a possible D gene is TRBD1 (5 bases). The CDR3 consists of 17 residues. V was shortened by 2 bases and J by 2 bases, with 18 bases between the two germline ends. Germline CDR1 and CDR2: SGHTA and FQGTGA. The CDR3 DNA reads TGTGCCAGCAGCTTAGGTCCCAGGGAACTACTGAACTATGGCTACACCTTC. It is translated as CASSLGPRELLNYGYTF.

The chain joins TRBV6-5 to TRBJ1-1, with unresolved D. The V end was cut by 2 bases, the J end by 1 base, with 8 bases between. The germline V gene has CDR1 MNHEY and CDR2 SVGAGI. CDR3 length: 14 residues. The CDR3 region is CASSYGVANTEAFF. In DNA form, the CDR3 reads TGTGCCAGCAGTTACGGTGTTGCGAACACTGAAGCTTTCTTT.

This clone appeared a few times. The chain combines TRBV2 with TRBJ1-1, with D maybe TRBD1 (5 bases). This CDR3 spans 10 amino acids. Trimming took 4 bases from V and 11 from J, leaving 8 bases between them. The germline V gene has CDR1 SNHLY and CDR2 FYNNEI. CDR3 bases: TGTGCCAGCAGTGGAGGGGACGCTTTCTTT. Protein product: CASSGGDAFF.

This clone has more than one count but fewer than ten. The rearrangement uses TRBV30 and TRBJ2-7; D is tentatively TRBD1 or TRBD2 (5 bases each). Germline loops: CDR1 GTSNPN, CDR2 SVGIG (reference sequence). V was clipped by 4 bases and J by 6 bases, with 13 bases between them. This CDR3 spans 12 amino acids. Written as DNA, the CDR3 is TGTGCCTGGACCCCGGCAGGGAGCGAGCAGTACTTC. Its translation: CAWTPAGSEQYF.